The clone carrying this T cell receptor (beta chain) was seen repeatedly, ten times or more. Its specificity is unknown. PBMCs stored at -80 C, numbering 2 million, were the origin of the unsorted libraries. A 10-nucleotide random UMI tagged transcripts in template-switch 5'RACE cDNA synthesis. The authors obtained over 160 million TCR-beta sequences from 15-18 subjects per sequencing run. TCRdb redid the calling of the 5' RACE reads with MiXCR, one entry per CDR3 protein. The sample contains 55,000 to 65,000 distinct CDR3 sequences, 3.5% to 4.5% of which appear only once. Trimming at V came to 4 bases and at J to 10 bases, leaving 8 bases not matched to a gene. The CDR3 covers 14 residues. This entry belongs to a study of neurological immune-mediated disorders. Findings and limits, study-wide: HTLV-1-associated myelopathy had the most TCR clonal expansion, whereas multiple sclerosis had the least (lower than in healthy controls).

The sequence was collected from a woman aged 45-60 years with multiple sclerosis. The chain links TRBV12-3 or TRBV12-4 to TRBJ1-5, with 9 bases aligning to TRBD1. Material for sequencing was PBMCs. In nucleotides, the CDR3 is TGTGCCAGCAGTTCCAGGGACAGGGAAGGCCCCCAGCATTTT. It encodes CASSSRDREGPQHF.